This TCR beta chain derives from a study of radiotherapy plus CTLA-4 blockade in lung cancer. Study-wide background: Disease control was achieved by approximately 30% of patients, and objective responses by over 15%.

General study points: Researchers report tumor-derived TCR clones expanding in blood after radiotherapy plus ipilimumab. According to reports, early shifts in blood T cell clones, alongside interferon-beta, forecast response most accurately.

With ipilimumab providing CTLA-4 blockade, focal radiation was administered to patients who had chemo-refractory metastatic non-small-cell lung cancer. Only in-frame clones appear in the TCRdb table, and some are missing; sequencing was by immunoSEQ multiplex PCR. The table has about 97,000 clones, 65% to 80% seen once. By share, this clone ranks as medium-sized. As yet, its antigen is unknown. The CDR3 consists of 18 residues. The V end was cut by 10 bases, the J end by 0 bases, with 25 bases between. The germline V gene has CDR1 ENHRY and CDR2 SYGVKD. J is TRBJ1-5 and V is TRBV10-3; maybe TRBD1 (5 bases). Material: peripheral blood, obtained from a patient treated with radiotherapy plus ipilimumab. The receptor was derived from a human donor with non-small cell lung cancer who had a partial response to radiotherapy plus ipilimumab. Some clones in this sample may be carry-over from other donors' samples. The chain's CDR3 is CATSLFLPRGYSNQPQHF. The CDR3 DNA sequence: TGTGCCACCAGCCTTTTCCTTCCAAGGGGTTATAGCAATCAGCCCCAGCATTTT.